This TCR beta chain was retrieved from a study of identical twins. General observations from the study: Alpha sequences out of frame and shared by twins had excess low generation probability. For cord blood, abundant beta clonotypes had fewer insertions, unlike memory repertoires, which showed none.

J was trimmed by 3 bases and V by 5 bases; bases with no gene match: 11. The CDR3 consists of 18 residues. In the case of this clonotype: Its target is not known.

With template switching, a universal primer site was added, and the cDNA carried unique molecular identifiers. In TCRdb, the 5' RACE reads were re-called with MiXCR into one record per CDR3 protein. Of some 1,700,000 distinct CDR3 sequences listed, more than 30% were seen once; the top ten hold around 0.25%. The specimen was cord blood. The chain combines TRBV12-3 or TRBV12-4 with TRBJ2-3; 13 bases are shared with TRBD2. This clonotype was sampled from a newborn girl in good health. The CDR3 sequence: CASSRKLAGGPSTDTQYF. DNA of the CDR3: TGTGCCAGCAGTCGAAAACTAGCGGGAGGGCCCTCTACAGATACGCAGTATTTT.